These T cell receptor beta chains were read from a single sample in a study of Ad26.COV2.S vaccination and SARS-CoV-2 variants. Method: immunoSEQ multiplex PCR; TCRdb's copy keeps in-frame clones and lacks some. The sample lists approximately 400,000 clones, roughly nine tenths occurring once. The sequencing used peripheral blood, collected after recovery from COVID-19. Receptors were obtained from a human donor who had recovered from COVID-19. Each CDR3 is given with its conserved first and last residue. D genes are given only for firm matches. Size values are once, few and many counts, or a class for expanded clones, and some rows have none.

CDR3 protein | CDR3 DNA | J gene | V gene | D gene | clone size
CARAGRGNYGYTF | TGTGCCAGAGCAGGCAGGGGGAACTATGGCTACACCTTC | TRBJ1-2 | TRBV28 | TRBD1 | NA
CASRRSSGGFGAVEQYF | TGCGCCAGCAGAAGGTCGAGCGGGGGGTTTGGAGCCGTCGAGCAGTACTTC | TRBJ2-7 | TRBV5-1 | TRBD2 | NA
CAISAKGSTDTQYF | TGTGCCATCAGTGCGAAGGGCAGCACAGATACGCAGTATTTT | TRBJ2-3 | TRBV10-3 | NA | NA
CASSQEGLGEQFF | TGTGCCAGCAGCCAAGAAGGGCTTGGTGAGCAGTTCTTC | TRBJ2-1 | TRBV3-1/TRBV3-2 | NA | NA
CASSPRAPFAFF | TGTGCCAGCAGCCCCCGAGCCCCCTTTGCTTTCTTT | TRBJ1-1 | TRBV11-1 | NA | NA
CASSLGQGVPEKLFF | TGTGCCAGTAGCCTGGGACAGGGAGTCCCCGAAAAACTGTTTTTT | TRBJ1-4 | TRBV19 | TRBD1 | NA
CASSSRHEQFF | TGTGCCAGCAGTTCGCGGCATGAGCAGTTCTTC | TRBJ2-1 | TRBV12-3/TRBV12-4 | NA | NA
CAIGGQAVSAFF | TGTGCCATCGGTGGGCAGGCGGTTTCTGCTTTCTTT | TRBJ1-1 | TRBV10-3 | NA | NA
CASSLGRLGQPQHF | TGCGCCAGCAGCTTGGGGAGACTCGGGCAGCCCCAGCATTTT | TRBJ1-5 | TRBV5-1 | NA | NA
CASSIDWGQPQHF | TGTGCCAGTAGTATAGATTGGGGGCAGCCCCAGCATTTT | TRBJ1-5 | TRBV19 | NA | NA
CASSWALAQATVYF | TGTGCCAGCAGCTGGGCCCTGGCCCAAGCAACCGTGTACTTC | TRBJ2-5 | TRBV5-6 | NA | NA
CSGGTGGWVNTEAFF | TGCAGCGGGGGGACAGGGGGCTGGGTGAACACTGAAGCTTTCTTT | TRBJ1-1 | TRBV29-1 | TRBD1 | NA
CASSPGTAYNEQFF | TGTGCCAGCTCACCAGGGACAGCTTACAATGAGCAGTTCTTC | TRBJ2-1 | TRBV18 | TRBD1 | NA
CASSGDRGLVITEAFF | TGTGCCAGCAGTGGCGACAGGGGGCTTGTGATCACTGAAGCTTTCTTT | TRBJ1-1 | TRBV6-1 | TRBD1 | NA
CASSTQGNSGNTIYF | TGTGCCAGCAGCACACAGGGAAATTCTGGAAACACCATATATTTT | TRBJ1-3 | TRBV11-2 | NA | NA
CSASFPQNLNTGELFF | TGCAGTGCTAGTTTCCCCCAGAATTTAAACACCGGGGAGCTGTTTTTT | TRBJ2-2 | TRBV20-1 | NA | NA
CASSSQGANEKLFF | TGTGCCAGCAGCTCTCAGGGGGCTAATGAAAAACTGTTTTTT | TRBJ1-4 | TRBV7-9 | TRBD1 | NA
CASSKWTGGSNGYTF | TGTGCCAGCAGTAAGTGGACAGGGGGCTCAAATGGCTACACCTTC | TRBJ1-2 | TRBV2 | TRBD1 | NA
CASSPGGYEQYF | TGTGCCAGCAGCCCAGGCGGCTACGAGCAGTACTTC | TRBJ2-7 | TRBV7-9 | NA | NA
CASSLRGQGTFF | TGTGCCAGCAGCTTACGGGGACAGGGAACTTTCTTT | TRBJ1-1 | TRBV7-2 | TRBD1 | NA
CASSQDGGGDSYEQYF | TGTGCCAGCAGCCAAGATGGGGGAGGGGACTCCTACGAGCAGTACTTC | TRBJ2-7 | TRBV14 | TRBD2 | NA
CASSFRQGAVGELFF | TGTGCCAGCAGTTTTAGGCAGGGGGCAGTCGGGGAGCTGTTTTTT | TRBJ2-2 | TRBV3-1/TRBV3-2 | TRBD1 | NA
CASSPPLGFTDTQYF | TGTGCCAGCAGCCCGCCCCTTGGGTTCACAGATACGCAGTATTTT | TRBJ2-3 | TRBV5-4 | NA | once
CASSLYDSGSYEQYF | TGCGCCAGCAGCTTGTATGATAGCGGTTCCTACGAGCAGTACTTC | TRBJ2-7 | TRBV5-1 | NA | NA
CASKDRGGTDTQYF | TGTGCCAGTAAAGACCGAGGGGGCACAGATACGCAGTATTTT | TRBJ2-3 | TRBV19 | NA | NA
CATSRDRTNTEAFF | TGTGCCACCAGCAGAGATAGAACGAACACTGAAGCTTTCTTT | TRBJ1-1 | TRBV15 | NA | NA